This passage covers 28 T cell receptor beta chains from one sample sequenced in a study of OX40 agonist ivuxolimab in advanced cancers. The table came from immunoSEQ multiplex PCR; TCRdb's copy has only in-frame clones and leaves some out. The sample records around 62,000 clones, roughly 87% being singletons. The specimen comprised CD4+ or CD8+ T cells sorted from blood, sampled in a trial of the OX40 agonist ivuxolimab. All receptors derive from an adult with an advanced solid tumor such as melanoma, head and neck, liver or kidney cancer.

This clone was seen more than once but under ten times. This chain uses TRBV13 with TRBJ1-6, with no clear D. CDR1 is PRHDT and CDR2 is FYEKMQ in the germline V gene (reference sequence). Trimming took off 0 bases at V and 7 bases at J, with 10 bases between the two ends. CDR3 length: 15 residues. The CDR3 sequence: CASSLGTSLNSPLHF. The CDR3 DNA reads TGTGCCAGCAGCTTAGGCACGAGTCTCAATTCACCCCTCCACTTT.

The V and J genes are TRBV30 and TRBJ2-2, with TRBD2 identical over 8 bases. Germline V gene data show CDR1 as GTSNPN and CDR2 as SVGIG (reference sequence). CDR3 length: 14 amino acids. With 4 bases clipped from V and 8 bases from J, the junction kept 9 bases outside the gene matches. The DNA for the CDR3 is TGTGCCTGGACAGGTGCGGGAGGATGGGGGGAGCTGTTTTTT. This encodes CAWTGAGGWGELFF.

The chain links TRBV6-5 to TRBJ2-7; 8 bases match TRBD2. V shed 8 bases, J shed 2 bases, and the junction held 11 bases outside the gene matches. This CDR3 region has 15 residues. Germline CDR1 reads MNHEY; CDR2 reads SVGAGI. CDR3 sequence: CASGSRGARTYEQYF. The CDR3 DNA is TGTGCCAGCGGTTCGCGGGGGGCCAGGACCTACGAGCAGTACTTC.

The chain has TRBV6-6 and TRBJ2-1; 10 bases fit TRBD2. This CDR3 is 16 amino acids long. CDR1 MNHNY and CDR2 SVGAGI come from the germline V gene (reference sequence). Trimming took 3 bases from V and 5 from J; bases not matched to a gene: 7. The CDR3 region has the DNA TGTGCCAGCAGTTATATGCTAGCGGGAGAGGACAATGAGCAGTTCTTC. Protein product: CASSYMLAGEDNEQFF.

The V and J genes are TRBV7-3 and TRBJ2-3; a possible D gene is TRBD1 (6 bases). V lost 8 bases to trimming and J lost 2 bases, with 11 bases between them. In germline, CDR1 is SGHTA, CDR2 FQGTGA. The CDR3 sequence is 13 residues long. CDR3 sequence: CASGDRLTDTQYF. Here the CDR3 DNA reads TGTGCCAGCGGCGACAGGCTCACAGATACGCAGTATTTT. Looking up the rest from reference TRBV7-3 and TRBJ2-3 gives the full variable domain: GAGVSQTPSNKVTEKGKYVELRCDPISGHTALYWYRQSLGQGPEFLIYFQGTGAADDSGLPNDRFFAVRPEGSVSTLKIQRTERGDSAVYLCASGDRLTDTQYFGPGTRLTVL.

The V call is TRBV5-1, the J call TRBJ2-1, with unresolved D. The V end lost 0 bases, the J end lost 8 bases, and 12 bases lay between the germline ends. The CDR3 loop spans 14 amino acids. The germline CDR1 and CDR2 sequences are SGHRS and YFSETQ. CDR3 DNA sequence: TGCGCCAGCAGCTTGGAGTGGGGAAGGGATGAGCAGTTCTTC. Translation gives CASSLEWGRDEQFF. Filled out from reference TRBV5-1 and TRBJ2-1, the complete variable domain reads KAGVTQTPRYLIKTRGQQVTLSCSPISGHRSVSWYQQTPGQGLQFLFEYFSETQRNKGNFPGRFSGRQFSNSRSEMNVSTLELGDSALYLCASSLEWGRDEQFFGPGTRLTVL.

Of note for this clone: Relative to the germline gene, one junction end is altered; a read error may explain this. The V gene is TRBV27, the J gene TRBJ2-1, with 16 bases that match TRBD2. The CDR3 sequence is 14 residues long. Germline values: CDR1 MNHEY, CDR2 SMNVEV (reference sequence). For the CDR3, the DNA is TGTGCCAGCAGTTCCGGGACTAGCGGGAGGGCTTCGATCTTC. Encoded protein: CASSSGTSGRASIF.

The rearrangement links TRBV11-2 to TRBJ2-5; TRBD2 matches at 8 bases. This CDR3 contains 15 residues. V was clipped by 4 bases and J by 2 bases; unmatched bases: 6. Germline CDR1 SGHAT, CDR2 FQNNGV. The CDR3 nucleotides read TGTGCCAGCAGCTCAGAGACTAGCGTACAAGAGACCCAGTACTTC. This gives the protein CASSSETSVQETQYF.

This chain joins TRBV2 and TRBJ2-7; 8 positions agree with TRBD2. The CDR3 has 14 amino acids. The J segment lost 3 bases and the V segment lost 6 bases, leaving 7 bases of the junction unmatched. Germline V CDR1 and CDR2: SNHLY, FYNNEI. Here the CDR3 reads CASRGQAGDYEQYV. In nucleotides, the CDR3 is TGTGCCAGCAGGGGCCAAGCGGGAGACTACGAGCAGTACGTC.

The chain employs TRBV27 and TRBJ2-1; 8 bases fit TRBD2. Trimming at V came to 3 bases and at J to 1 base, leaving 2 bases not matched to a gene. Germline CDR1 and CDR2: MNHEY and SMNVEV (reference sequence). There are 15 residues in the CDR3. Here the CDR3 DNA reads TGTGCCAGCAGTTTCGCTAGCGGGTCCTACAATGAGCAGTTCTTC. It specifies CASSFASGSYNEQFF.

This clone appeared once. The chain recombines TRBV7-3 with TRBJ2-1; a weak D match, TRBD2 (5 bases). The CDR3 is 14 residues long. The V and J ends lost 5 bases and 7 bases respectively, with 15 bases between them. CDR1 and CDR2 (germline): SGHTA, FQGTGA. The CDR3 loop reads CASSRIGLGNEQFF. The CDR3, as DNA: TGTGCCAGCAGCCGAATTGGACTCGGGAATGAGCAGTTCTTC. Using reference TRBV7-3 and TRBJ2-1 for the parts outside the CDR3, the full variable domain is GAGVSQTPSNKVTEKGKYVELRCDPISGHTALYWYRQSLGQGPEFLIYFQGTGAADDSGLPNDRFFAVRPEGSVSTLKIQRTERGDSAVYLCASSRIGLGNEQFFGPGTRLTVL.

The chain's CDR3 is CASSQEVAGSFTDTQYF. In nucleotides, the CDR3 is TGCGCCAGCAGCCAAGAGGTAGCGGGGAGCTTTACAGATACGCAGTATTTT. J is TRBJ2-3 and V is TRBV4-3, with 8 bases aligning to TRBD2. The length of the CDR3 is 17 residues. V gave up 0 bases and J gave up 3 bases; unmatched junction bases: 8. Looked up from germline, CDR1 is LGHNA and CDR2 is YSLEER.

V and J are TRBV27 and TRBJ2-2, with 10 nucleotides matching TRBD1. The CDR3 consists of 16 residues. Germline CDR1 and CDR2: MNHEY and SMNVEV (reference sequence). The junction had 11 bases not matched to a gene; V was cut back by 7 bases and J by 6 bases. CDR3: CASINLDRGAAGELFF. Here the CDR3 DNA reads TGTGCCAGCATCAACCTGGACAGGGGGGCCGCCGGGGAGCTGTTTTTT.

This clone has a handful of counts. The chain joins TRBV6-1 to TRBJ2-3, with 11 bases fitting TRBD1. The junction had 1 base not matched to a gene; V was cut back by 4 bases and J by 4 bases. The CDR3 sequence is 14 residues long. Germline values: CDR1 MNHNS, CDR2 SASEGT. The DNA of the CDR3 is TGTGCCAGCAGTGGGACAGGGGGCGCAGATACGCAGTATTTT. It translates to CASSGTGGADTQYF.

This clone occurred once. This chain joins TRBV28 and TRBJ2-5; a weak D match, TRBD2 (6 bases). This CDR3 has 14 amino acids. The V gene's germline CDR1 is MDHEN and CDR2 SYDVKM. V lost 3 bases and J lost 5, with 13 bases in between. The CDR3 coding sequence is TGTGCCAGCAGTTTTCCGGGAGTGGTTGAGACCCAGTACTTC. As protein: CASSFPGVVETQYF.

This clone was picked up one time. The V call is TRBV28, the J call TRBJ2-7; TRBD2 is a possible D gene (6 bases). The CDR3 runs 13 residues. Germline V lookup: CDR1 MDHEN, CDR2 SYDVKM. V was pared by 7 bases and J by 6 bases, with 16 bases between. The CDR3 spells CASTLEGVGEQYF. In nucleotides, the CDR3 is TGTGCCAGCACCCTGGAGGGAGTGGGCGAGCAGTACTTC. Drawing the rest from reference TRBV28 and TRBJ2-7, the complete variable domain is DVKVTQSSRYLVKRTGEKVFLECVQDMDHENMFWYRQDPGLGLRLIYFSYDVKMKEKGDIPEGYSVSREKKERFSLILESASTNQTSMYLCASTLEGVGEQYFGPGTRLTVT.

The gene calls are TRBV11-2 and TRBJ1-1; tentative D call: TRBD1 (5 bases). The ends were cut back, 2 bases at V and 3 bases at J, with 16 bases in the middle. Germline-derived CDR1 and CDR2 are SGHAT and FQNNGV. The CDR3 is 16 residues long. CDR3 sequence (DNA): TGTGCCAGCAGCTTAACCTACGGGGGGGTAGACACTGAAGCTTTCTTT. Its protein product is CASSLTYGGVDTEAFF. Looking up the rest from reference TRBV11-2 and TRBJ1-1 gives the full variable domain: EAGVAQSPRYKIIEKRQSVAFWCNPISGHATLYWYQQILGQGPKLLIQFQNNGVVDDSQLPKDRFSAERLKGVDSTLKIQPAKLEDSAVYLCASSLTYGGVDTEAFFGQGTRLTVV.

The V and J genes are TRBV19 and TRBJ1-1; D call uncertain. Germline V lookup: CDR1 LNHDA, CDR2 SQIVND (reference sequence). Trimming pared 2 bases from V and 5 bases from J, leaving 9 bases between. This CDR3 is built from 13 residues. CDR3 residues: CASSIRTATEAFF. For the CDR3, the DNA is TGTGCCAGTAGTATACGAACGGCAACTGAAGCTTTCTTT.

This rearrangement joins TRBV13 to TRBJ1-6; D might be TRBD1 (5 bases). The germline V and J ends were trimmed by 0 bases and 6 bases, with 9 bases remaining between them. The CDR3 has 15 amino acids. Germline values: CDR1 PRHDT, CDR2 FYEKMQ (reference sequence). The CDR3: CASSLGDGTNSPLHF. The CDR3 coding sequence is TGTGCCAGCAGCTTAGGGGACGGGACTAATTCACCCCTCCACTTT.

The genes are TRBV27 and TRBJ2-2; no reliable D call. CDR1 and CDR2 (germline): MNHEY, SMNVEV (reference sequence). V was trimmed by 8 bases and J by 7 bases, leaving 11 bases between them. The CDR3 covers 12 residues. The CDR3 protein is CASGRPGGELFF. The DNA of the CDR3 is TGTGCCAGCGGCCGCCCTGGCGGGGAGCTGTTTTTT.

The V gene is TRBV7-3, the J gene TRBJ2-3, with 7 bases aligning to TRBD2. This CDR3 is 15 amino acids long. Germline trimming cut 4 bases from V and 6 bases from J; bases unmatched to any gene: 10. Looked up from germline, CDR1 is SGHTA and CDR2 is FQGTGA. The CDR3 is CASSSYGLVHDTQYF. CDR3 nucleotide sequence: TGTGCCAGCAGCTCCTATGGACTAGTTCACGATACGCAGTATTTT.

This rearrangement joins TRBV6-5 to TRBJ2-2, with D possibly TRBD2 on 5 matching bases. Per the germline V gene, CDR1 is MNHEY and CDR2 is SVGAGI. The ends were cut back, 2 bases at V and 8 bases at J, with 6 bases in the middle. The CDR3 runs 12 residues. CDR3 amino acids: CASSYRGGELFF. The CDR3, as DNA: TGTGCCAGCAGTTACAGAGGGGGGGAGCTGTTTTTT.

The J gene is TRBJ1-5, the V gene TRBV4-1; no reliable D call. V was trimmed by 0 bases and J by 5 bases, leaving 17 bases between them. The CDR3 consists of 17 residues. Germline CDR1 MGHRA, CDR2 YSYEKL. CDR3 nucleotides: TGCGCCAGCAGCCAAGATCAGGAACAGCGTTTAGATCAGCCCCAGCATTTT. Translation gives CASSQDQEQRLDQPQHF.

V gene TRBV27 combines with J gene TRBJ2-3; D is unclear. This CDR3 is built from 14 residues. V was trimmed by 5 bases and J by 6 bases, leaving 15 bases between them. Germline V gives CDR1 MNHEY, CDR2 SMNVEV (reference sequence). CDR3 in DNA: TGTGCCAGCAGTATTATCGATGCTACTGATACGCAGTATTTT. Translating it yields CASSIIDATDTQYF.

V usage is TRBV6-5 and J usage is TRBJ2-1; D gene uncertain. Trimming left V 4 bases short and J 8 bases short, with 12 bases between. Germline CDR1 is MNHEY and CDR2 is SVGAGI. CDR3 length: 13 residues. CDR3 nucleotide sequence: TGTGCCAGCAGTTCAGGTGACCGCGATGAGCAGTTCTTC. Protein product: CASSSGDRDEQFF.

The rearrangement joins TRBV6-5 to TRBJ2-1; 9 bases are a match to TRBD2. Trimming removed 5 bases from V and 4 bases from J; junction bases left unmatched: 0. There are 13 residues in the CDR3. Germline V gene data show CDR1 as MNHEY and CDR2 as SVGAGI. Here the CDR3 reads CASSLAGYNEQFF. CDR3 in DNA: TGTGCCAGCAGTCTAGCGGGATACAATGAGCAGTTCTTC.

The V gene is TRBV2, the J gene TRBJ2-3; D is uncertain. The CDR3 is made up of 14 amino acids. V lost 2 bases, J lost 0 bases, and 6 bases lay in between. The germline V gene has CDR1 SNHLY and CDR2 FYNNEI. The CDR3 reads CASSELTSTDTQYF. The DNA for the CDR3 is TGTGCCAGCAGTGAACTAACTAGCACAGATACGCAGTATTTT.

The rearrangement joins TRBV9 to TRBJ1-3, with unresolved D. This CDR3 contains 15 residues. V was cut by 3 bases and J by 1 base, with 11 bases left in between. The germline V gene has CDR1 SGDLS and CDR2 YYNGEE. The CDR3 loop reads CASSAAGISGNTIYF. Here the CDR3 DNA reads TGTGCCAGCAGCGCAGCAGGAATATCTGGAAACACCATATATTTT.